This T cell receptor (beta chain) was found in a study of breast tumors, draining lymph nodes, adjacent tissues. Study findings and constraints: The data were judged consistent with most tumor T cells coming from lymph node and expanding in tumor. Luminal-like breast cancer showed significantly higher tumor–nontumor repertoire similarity than basal-like. That most tumor T cells come from lymph nodes remained unproven. Compared with lymph nodes, tumors were less diverse; compared with nontumor tissue, more.

Axillary draining lymph nodes of breast cancer patients supplied the node samples. TCRdb used MiXCR to reprocess the multiplex PCR reads, holding one entry per CDR3 protein. This sample has approximately 140,000 distinct CDR3 sequences, with less than 35% found just once. This CDR3 spans 13 amino acids. Germline lookup yields CDR1 DFQATT and CDR2 SNEGSKA (reference sequence). V gave up 3 bases and J gave up 3 bases, with 11 bases separating them. The sample holds many counts of this clonotype. The antigen is unknown. The rearrangement links TRBV20-1 to TRBJ1-2; D is undetermined. The sequence was collected from a female donor with breast cancer. Some clones in this sample may be carry-over from other donors' samples. The sample was axillary lymph node tissue. The CDR3, as DNA: TGCAGTGCTAGTCAAGGCCTTTACTATGGCTACACCTTC. It codes for CSASQGLYYGYTF.